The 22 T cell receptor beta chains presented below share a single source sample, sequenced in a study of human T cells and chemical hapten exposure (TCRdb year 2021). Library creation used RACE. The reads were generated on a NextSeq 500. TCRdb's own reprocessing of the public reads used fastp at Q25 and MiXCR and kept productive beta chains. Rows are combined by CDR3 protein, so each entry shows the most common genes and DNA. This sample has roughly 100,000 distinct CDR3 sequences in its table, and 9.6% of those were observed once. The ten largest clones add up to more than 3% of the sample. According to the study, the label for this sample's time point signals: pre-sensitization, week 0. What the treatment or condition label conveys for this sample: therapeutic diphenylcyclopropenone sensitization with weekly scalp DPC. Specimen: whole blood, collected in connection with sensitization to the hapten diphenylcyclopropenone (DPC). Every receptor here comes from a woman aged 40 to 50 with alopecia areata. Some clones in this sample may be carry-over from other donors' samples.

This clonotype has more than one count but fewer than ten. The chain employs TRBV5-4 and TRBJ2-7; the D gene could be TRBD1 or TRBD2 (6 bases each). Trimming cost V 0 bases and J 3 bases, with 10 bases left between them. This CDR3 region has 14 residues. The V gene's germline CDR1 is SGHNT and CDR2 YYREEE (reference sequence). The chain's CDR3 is CASSLEGGDYEQYF. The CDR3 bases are TGTGCCAGCAGCTTGGAGGGGGGAGACTACGAGCAGTACTTC.

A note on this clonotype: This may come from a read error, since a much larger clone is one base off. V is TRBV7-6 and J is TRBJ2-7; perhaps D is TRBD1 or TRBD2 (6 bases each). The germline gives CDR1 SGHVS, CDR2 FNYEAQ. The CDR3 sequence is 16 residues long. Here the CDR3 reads CGSSPLRGLGSYEQYF. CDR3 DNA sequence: TGTGGCAGCAGTCCTCTTCGGGGGCTGGGATCCTACGAGCAGTACTTC.

The CDR3 protein is CASSAPYTNTEAFF. The CDR3 DNA follows: TGTGCCAGCAGCGCACCTTACACGAACACTGAAGCTTTCTTT. The chain is built from TRBV11-2 and TRBJ1-1, with no clear D. Germline V lookup: CDR1 SGHAT, CDR2 FQNNGV. The CDR3 is 14 residues long. V dropped 5 bases and J dropped 1 base, with 11 bases sitting between them.

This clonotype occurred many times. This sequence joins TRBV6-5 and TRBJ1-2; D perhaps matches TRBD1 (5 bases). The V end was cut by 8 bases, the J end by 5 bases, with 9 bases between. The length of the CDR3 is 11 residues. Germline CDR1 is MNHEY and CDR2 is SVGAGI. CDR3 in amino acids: CASGGWYGYTF. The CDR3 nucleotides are TGTGCCAGCGGGGGTTGGTATGGCTACACCTTC.

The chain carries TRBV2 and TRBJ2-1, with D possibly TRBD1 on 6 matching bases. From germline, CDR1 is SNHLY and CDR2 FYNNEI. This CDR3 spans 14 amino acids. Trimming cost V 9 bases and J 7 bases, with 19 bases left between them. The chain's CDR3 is CASRNQGFENEQFF. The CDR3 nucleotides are TGTGCCAGTAGAAATCAGGGGTTTGAAAATGAGCAGTTCTTC.

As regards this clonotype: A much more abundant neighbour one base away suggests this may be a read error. This chain's CDR3 is CAIGEGAGGYEQYF. The CDR3 DNA reads as TGTGCCATCGGTGAAGGAGCGGGGGGTTACGAGCAGTACTTC. The gene calls are TRBV10-3 and TRBJ2-7, with 9 nucleotides matching TRBD2. The CDR3 has 14 amino acids. Germline CDR1 is ENHRY and CDR2 is SYGVKD.

The CDR3 here is CASNEGFETQYF. The DNA for the CDR3 is TGCGCCAGCAACGAGGGTTTTGAGACCCAGTACTTC. The chain employs TRBV5-1 and TRBJ2-5; weak D call: TRBD2 (5 bases). Germline V gives CDR1 SGHRS, CDR2 YFSETQ. The ends were cut back, 6 bases at V and 5 bases at J, with 11 bases in the middle. The CDR3 contains 12 residues.

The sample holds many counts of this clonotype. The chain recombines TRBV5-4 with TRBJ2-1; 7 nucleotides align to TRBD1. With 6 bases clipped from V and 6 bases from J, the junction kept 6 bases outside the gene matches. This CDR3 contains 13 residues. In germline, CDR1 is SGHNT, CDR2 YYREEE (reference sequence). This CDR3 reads CASIRWDSNEQFF. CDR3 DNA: TGTGCCAGCATCCGCTGGGACAGCAATGAGCAGTTCTTC.

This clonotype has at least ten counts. CDR3: CASSSWASMGEKLFF. The CDR3 bases are TGTGCCAGCAGCTCATGGGCGAGTATGGGGGAAAAACTGTTTTTT. This sequence joins TRBV7-9 and TRBJ1-4; D is unresolved. Per germline, CDR1 SEHNR and CDR2 FQNEAQ (reference sequence). V dropped 4 bases and J dropped 8 bases, with 17 bases sitting between them. The CDR3 contains 15 residues.

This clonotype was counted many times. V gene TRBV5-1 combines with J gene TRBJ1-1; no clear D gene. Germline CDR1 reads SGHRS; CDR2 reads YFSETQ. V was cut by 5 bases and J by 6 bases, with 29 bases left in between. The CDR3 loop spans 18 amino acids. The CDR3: CASRHGPGESSWISEAFF. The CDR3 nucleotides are TGCGCCAGCAGACACGGACCCGGAGAAAGTAGTTGGATCTCTGAAGCTTTCTTT. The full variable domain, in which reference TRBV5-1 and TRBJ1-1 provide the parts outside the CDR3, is KAGVTQTPRYLIKTRGQQVTLSCSPISGHRSVSWYQQTPGQGLQFLFEYFSETQRNKGNFPGRFSGRQFSNSRSEMNVSTLELGDSALYLCASRHGPGESSWISEAFFGQGTRLTVV.

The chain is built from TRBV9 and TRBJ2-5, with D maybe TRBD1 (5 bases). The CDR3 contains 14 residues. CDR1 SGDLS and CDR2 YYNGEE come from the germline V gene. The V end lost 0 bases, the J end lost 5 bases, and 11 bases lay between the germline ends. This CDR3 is CASSVDPGIETQYF. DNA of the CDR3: TGTGCCAGCAGCGTAGATCCAGGGATTGAGACCCAGTACTTC.

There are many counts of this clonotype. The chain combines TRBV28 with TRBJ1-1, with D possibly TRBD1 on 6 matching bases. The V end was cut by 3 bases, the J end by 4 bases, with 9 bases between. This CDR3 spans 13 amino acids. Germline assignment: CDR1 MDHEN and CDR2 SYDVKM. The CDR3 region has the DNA TGTGCCAGCAGTTTGAACAGGGCCACTGAAGCTTTCTTT. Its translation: CASSLNRATEAFF.

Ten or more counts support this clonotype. The DNA for the CDR3 is TGTGCCAGCAGTCTTGACGAGACCCAGTACTTC. Translated, it gives CASSLDETQYF. The chain joins TRBV6-1 to TRBJ2-5; D remains ambiguous. Germline CDR1 MNHNS, CDR2 SASEGT. V lost 5 bases, J lost 5 bases, and 6 bases lay in between. The CDR3 totals 11 residues.

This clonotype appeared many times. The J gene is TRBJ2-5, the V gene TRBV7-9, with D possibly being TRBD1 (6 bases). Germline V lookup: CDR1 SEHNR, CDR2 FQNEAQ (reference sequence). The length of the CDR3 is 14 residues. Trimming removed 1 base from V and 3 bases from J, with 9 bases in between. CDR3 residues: CASSLVGTKETQYF. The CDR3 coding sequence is TGTGCCAGCAGCTTAGTCGGGACAAAAGAGACCCAGTACTTC. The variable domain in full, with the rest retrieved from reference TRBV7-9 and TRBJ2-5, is DTGVSQNPRHKITKRGQNVTFRCDPISEHNRLYWYRQTLGQGPEFLTYFQNEAQLEKSRLLSDRFSAERPKGSFSTLEIQRTEQGDSAMYLCASSLVGTKETQYFGPGTRLLVL.

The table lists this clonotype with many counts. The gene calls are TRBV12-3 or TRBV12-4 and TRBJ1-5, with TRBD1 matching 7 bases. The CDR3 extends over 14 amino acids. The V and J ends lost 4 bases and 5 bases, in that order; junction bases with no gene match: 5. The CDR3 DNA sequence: TGTGCCAGCAGTTACTACAGGGGCGATCAGCCCCAGCATTTT. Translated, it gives CASSYYRGDQPQHF.

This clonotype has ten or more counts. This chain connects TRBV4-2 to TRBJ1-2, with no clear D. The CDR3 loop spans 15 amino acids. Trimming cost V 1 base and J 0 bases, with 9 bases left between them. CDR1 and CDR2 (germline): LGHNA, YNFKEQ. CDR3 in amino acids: CASSQVQAPNYGYTF. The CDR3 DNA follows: TGTGCCAGCAGCCAAGTGCAAGCCCCTAACTATGGCTACACCTTC.

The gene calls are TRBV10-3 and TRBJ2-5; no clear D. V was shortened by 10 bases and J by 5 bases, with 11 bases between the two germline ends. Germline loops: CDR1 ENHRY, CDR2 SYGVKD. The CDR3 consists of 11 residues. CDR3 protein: CASEDRETQYF. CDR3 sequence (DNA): TGTGCCAGTGAGGACCGGGAGACCCAGTACTTC.

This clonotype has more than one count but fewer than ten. The CDR3 DNA reads TGCGCCAGCAGCTTAGGACCCTTCGGAGGGGAGACCCAGTACTTC. Its protein product is CASSLGPFGGETQYF. The V gene is TRBV5-1, the J gene TRBJ2-5; D is perhaps TRBD2 (6 bases). CDR1 SGHRS and CDR2 YFSETQ come from the germline V gene. This CDR3 spans 15 amino acids. V was trimmed by 2 bases and J by 5 bases, leaving 16 bases between them.

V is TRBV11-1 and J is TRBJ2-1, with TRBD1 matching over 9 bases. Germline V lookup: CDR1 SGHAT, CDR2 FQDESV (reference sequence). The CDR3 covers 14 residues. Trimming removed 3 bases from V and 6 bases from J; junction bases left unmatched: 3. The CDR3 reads CASSLPTGGNEQFF. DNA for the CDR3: TGTGCCAGCAGCTTGCCGACAGGGGGCAATGAGCAGTTCTTC.

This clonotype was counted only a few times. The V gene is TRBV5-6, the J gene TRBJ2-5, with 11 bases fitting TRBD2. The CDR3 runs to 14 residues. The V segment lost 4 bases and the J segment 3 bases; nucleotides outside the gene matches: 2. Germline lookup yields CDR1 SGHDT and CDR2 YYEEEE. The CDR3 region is CASSTGLAEETQYF. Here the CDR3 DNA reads TGTGCCAGCAGCACGGGACTAGCGGAAGAGACCCAGTACTTC.

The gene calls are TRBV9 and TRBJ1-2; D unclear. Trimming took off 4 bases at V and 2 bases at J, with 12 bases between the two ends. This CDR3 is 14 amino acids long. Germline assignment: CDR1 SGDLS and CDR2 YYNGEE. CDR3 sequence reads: CASSPRGPNYGYTF. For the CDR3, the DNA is TGTGCCAGCAGCCCCCGTGGTCCAAACTATGGCTACACCTTC.

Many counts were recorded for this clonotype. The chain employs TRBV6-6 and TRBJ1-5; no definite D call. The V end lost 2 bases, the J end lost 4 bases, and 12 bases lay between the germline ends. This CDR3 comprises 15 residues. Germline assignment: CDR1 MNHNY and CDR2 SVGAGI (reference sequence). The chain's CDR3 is CASSYAGRENQPQHF. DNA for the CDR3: TGTGCCAGCAGTTACGCCGGACGGGAGAATCAGCCCCAGCATTTT.